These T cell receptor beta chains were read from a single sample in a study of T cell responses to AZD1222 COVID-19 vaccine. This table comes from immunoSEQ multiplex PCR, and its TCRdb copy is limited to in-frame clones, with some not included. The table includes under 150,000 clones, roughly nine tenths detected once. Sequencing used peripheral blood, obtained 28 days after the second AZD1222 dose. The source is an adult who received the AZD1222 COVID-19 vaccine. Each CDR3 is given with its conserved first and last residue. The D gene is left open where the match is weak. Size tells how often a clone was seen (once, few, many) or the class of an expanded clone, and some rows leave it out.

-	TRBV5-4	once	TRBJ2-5	TGTGCCAGCACTCTGCCTGGGGGTGAGACCCAGTACTTC	CASTLPGGETQYF
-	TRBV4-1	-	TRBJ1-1	TGCGCCAGCAGCCAAGATCGGGGCAGGGAAAACACTGAAGCTTTCTTT	CASSQDRGRENTEAFF
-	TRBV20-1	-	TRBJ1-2	TGCAGTGCTTGGACAGCTGGCTACACCTTC	CSAWTAGYTF
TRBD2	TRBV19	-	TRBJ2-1	TGTGCCAGTAAGAGGACTAGCGGGAGTAGCTACAATGAGCAGTTCTTC	CASKRTSGSSYNEQFF
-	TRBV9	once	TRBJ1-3	TGTGCCAGCAGCCTAGCTGGGGTGTCTGGAAACACCATATATTTT	CASSLAGVSGNTIYF
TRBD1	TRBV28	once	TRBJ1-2	TGTGCCAGCAGCCCCGGACAGGGAGGTCACGGCTACACCTTC	CASSPGQGGHGYTF
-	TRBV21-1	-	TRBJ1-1	TGTGCCAGCAGCGTGCTGGGGACTGCAGACGTAGGAGGGAACACTGAAGCTTTCTTT	CASSVLGTADVGGNTEAFF
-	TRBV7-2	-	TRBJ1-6	TGTGCCAGCAGCTTAGCGGGGATGGGGCAAAATTCACCCCTCCACTTT	CASSLAGMGQNSPLHF
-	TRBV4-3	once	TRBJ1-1	TGCGCCAGCAGCCAGGGAGTAACGAACACTGAAGCTTTCTTT	CASSQGVTNTEAFF
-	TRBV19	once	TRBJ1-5	TGTGCCCCAATGGGGCCGACTACCGCTGTGGATCAGCCCCAGCATTTT	CAPMGPTTAVDQPQHF
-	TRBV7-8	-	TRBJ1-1	TGTGCCAGCAGCTTATTAGGTAAGGCGTGGGACACTGAAGCTTTCTTT	CASSLLGKAWDTEAFF
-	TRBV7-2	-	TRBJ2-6	TGTGCCAGCAGCTTTCCCCTATCTGGGGCCAACGTCCTGACTTTC	CASSFPLSGANVLTF
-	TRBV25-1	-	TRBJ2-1	TGTGCCAGCAGTGCCTCATTAAGAGAGGAGTTCTTC	CASSASLREEFF
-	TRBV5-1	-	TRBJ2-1	TGCGCCAGCAGCTTGGGCCCCCTCAATGAGCAGTTCTTC	CASSLGPLNEQFF
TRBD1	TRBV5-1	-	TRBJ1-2	TGCGCCAGCAGCCCGGACAGGAAGGGCTATGGCTACACCTTC	CASSPDRKGYGYTF
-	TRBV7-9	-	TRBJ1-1	TGTGCCAGCAGCCCAACCAATAGGGCTGAAGCTTTCTTT	CASSPTNRAEAFF
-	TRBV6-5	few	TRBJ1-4	TGTGCCAGCAGTCCTACTGGGGGGAATGAAAAACTGTTTTTT	CASSPTGGNEKLFF
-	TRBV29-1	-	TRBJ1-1	TGCAGCGTCCCATTTCCGAACACTGAAGCTTTCTTT	CSVPFPNTEAFF
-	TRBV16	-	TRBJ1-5	TGTGCCAGCAGCCGAGTATCAAGCAATCAGCCCCAGCATTTT	CASSRVSSNQPQHF
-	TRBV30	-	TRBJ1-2	TGTGCCTGGAGTTTTGCCTTGGGGGGCTACACCTTC	CAWSFALGGYTF
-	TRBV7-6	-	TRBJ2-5	TGTGCCAGCACCCCGCCGGGACTCTCGCTGGGGGAGACCCAGTACTTC	CASTPPGLSLGETQYF
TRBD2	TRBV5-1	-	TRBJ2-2	TGCGCCAGCAGCTTGGCCAGCGGGGGGATGAACACCGGGGAGCTGTTTTTT	CASSLASGGMNTGELFF
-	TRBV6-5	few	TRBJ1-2	TGTGCCAGCAGCCGATACAGGGAAAGTAAATTAGGCTACACCTTC	CASSRYRESKLGYTF
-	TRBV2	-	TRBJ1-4	TGTGCCAGCACCGGGACGGCGTATGAAAAACTGTTTTTT	CASTGTAYEKLFF
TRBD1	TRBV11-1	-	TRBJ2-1	TGTGCCAGCAGCACCGGGACAGGGGTCTACAATGAGCAGTTCTTC	CASSTGTGVYNEQFF
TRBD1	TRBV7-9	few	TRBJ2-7	TGTGCCAGCAGACCGGGACAGGCAGGCGAGCAGTACTTC	CASRPGQAGEQYF
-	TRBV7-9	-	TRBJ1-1	TGTGCCAGCAGCTTAACAGGCTCGGGGGGCCCCATGAACACTGAAGCTTTCTTT	CASSLTGSGGPMNTEAFF
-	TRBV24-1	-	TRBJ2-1	TGTGCCACCAGTGAGACGTGGAGCGATGAGCAGTTCTTC	CATSETWSDEQFF
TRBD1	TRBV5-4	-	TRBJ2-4	TGTGCCAGCAGCTTGAAACCGGGACAGGGGCCCAAAAACATTCAGTACTTC	CASSLKPGQGPKNIQYF
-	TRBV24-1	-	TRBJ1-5	TGTGCCACCAGTGACGGTGGACGGGCAAGGGGCGGTCAGCCCCAGCATTTT	CATSDGGRARGGQPQHF
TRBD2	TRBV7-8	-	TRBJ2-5	TGTGCCAGCAGTTTGCTGCGGGGGGGCCCGGAGACCCAGTACTTC	CASSLLRGGPETQYF
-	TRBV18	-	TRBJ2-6	TGTGCCAGCTCACCTAGGGGGGGCGTTGGGGCCAACGTCCTGACTTTC	CASSPRGGVGANVLTF
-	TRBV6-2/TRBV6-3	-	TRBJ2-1	TGTGCCAGCAGCCCCGGGGAGAGCTCCTACAATGAGCAGTTCTTC	CASSPGESSYNEQFF
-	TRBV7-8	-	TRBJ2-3	TGTGCCAGCAGCTTTGAACAGAAGCAGTATTTT	CASSFEQKQYF
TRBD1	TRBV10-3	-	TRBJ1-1	TGTGCCACACGACAGGGTTGGAGCACTGAAGCTTTCTTT	CATRQGWSTEAFF
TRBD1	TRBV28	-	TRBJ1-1	TGTGCCAGCAGTTTAGGGACAGGGGGCAACATGAACACTGAAGCTTTCTTT	CASSLGTGGNMNTEAFF
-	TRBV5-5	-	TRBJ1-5	TGTGCCAGCAGCTTCGGGCAGGCGTCCCAGCCCCAGCATTTT	CASSFGQASQPQHF
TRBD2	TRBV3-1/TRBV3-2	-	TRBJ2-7	TGTGCCAGCAGCCAGCTAGCGGGAGACGACGAGCAGTACTTC	CASSQLAGDDEQYF
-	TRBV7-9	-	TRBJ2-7	TGTGCCAGCAGCTCGAGTGGGACCTACGAGCAGTACTTC	CASSSSGTYEQYF
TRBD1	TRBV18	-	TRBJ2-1	TGTGCCAGCTCACTACAGGGGGCTCATTTCGATCTTATCCATGAGCAGTTCTTC	CASSLQGAHFDLIHEQFF
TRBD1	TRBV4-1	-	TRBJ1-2	TGCGCCAGCAGCCGTGGACAGGGACAAGGATATGGCTACACCTTC	CASSRGQGQGYGYTF
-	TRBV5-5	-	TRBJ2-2	TGTGCCAGCAGCTGGGGACTTCAGGGCACCGGGGAGCTGTTTTTT	CASSWGLQGTGELFF
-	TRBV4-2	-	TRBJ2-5	TGTGCCAGCAGCCAAGGGTCAGGGGCCATCCAAGAGACCCAGTACTTC	CASSQGSGAIQETQYF
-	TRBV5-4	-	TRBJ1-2	TGTGCCAGCAGCGACGACGGCAACTATGGCTACACCTTC	CASSDDGNYGYTF
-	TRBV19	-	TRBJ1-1	TGTGCCAGTAGTTCCAACTCAGAGGGGCGGTTAGCTGAAGCTTTCTTT	CASSSNSEGRLAEAFF
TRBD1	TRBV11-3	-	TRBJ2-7	TGTGCCAGCAGCTCGGGACAGGGCCCCGAGCAGTACTTC	CASSSGQGPEQYF
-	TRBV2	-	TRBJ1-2	TGTGCCAGCAGTGAAGGAATCCGAGAGATTTATGGCTACACCTTC	CASSEGIREIYGYTF
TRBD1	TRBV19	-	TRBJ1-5	TGTGCCAGTAGTATAGATCGGGGACAGCTACAGCCCCAGCATTTT	CASSIDRGQLQPQHF
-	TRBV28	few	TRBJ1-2	TGTGCCAGCAGTTTAGACAGCTATGGCTACACCTTC	CASSLDSYGYTF
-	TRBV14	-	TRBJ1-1	TGTGCCAGCAGCCAAGTTCTGGGAATGACTGAAGCTTTCTTT	CASSQVLGMTEAFF
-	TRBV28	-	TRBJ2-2	TGTGCCAGCACCCCTCCAGACACCGGGGAGCTGTTTTTT	CASTPPDTGELFF
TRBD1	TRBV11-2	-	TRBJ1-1	TGTGCCAGCAGCCCAGACAGGGGACCTGAAGCTTTCTTT	CASSPDRGPEAFF
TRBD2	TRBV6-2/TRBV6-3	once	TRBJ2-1	TGTGCCAGCAGTTACTCGATGGTCCTAGCGGAGTACAATGAGCAGTTCTTC	CASSYSMVLAEYNEQFF
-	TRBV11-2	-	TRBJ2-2	TGTGCCAGCAGTCCACGGAGGGGGGGCCTCACCGGGGAGCTGTTTTTT	CASSPRRGGLTGELFF
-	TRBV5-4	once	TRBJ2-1	TGTGCCAGCAGCTTCCCGGGGTTATCCTACAATGAGCAGTTCTTC	CASSFPGLSYNEQFF